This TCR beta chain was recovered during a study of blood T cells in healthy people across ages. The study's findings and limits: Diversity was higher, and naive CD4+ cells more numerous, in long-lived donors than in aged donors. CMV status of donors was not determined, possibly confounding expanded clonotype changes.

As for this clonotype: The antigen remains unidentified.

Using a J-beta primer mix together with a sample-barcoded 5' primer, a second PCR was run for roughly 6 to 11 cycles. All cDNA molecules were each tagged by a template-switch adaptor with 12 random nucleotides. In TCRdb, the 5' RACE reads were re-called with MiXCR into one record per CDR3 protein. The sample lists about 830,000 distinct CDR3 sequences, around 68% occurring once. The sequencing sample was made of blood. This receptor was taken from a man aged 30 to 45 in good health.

The CDR3 is CASSWTGLGEGSPLHF. The CDR3 nucleotides read TGTGCCAGCAGCTGGACAGGGTTAGGGGAAGGTTCACCCCTCCACTTT. The chain recombines TRBV5-5 with TRBJ1-6; TRBD1 matches 8 bases. The CDR3 has 16 residues. J gave up 9 bases and V 3 bases, and 11 bases lay outside the gene matches. In germline, CDR1 is SGHKS, CDR2 YYEKEE (reference sequence).